The entry below describes one T cell receptor (beta chain). This specimen belongs to a study of blood T cells in healthy people across ages. V shed 3 bases and J 3 bases; nucleotides not matched to a gene: 9. The germline V gene encodes CDR1 LGHNA and CDR2 YNFKEQ. CDR3 length: 17 residues. Alongside a J-beta primer mix, a sample-barcoded 5' primer served in a second PCR lasting about 6 to 11 cycles. TCRdb redid the calling of the 5' RACE reads with MiXCR, one entry per CDR3 protein. The data hold hundreds of thousands of distinct CDR3 sequences, with roughly 25% observed a single time. The same data also contributed to another study, on T cells of mothers and their children.

Sequenced input: blood. V is TRBV4-2 and J is TRBJ2-2; 8 positions match TRBD2. The TCR originated in a boy aged 5 to 17 in good health. CDR3 region: CASSQTLAAGDTGELFF. The DNA of the CDR3 is TGTGCCAGCAGCCAGACACTAGCGGCGGGGGACACCGGGGAGCTGTTTTTT.